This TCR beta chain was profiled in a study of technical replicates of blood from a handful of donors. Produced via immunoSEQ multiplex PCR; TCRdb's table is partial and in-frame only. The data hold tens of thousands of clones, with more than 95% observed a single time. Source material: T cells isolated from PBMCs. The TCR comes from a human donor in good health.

CDR3 coding DNA: TGTGCCAGCAGTTTATCGGCAGGGGCGCGGGGGGAGCTGTTTTTT. This encodes CASSLSAGARGELFF. The genes are TRBV27 and TRBJ2-2, with D maybe TRBD1 (6 bases). Per germline, CDR1 MNHEY and CDR2 SMNVEV (reference sequence). There are 15 residues in the CDR3. V dropped 0 bases and J dropped 8 bases, with 13 bases sitting between them.